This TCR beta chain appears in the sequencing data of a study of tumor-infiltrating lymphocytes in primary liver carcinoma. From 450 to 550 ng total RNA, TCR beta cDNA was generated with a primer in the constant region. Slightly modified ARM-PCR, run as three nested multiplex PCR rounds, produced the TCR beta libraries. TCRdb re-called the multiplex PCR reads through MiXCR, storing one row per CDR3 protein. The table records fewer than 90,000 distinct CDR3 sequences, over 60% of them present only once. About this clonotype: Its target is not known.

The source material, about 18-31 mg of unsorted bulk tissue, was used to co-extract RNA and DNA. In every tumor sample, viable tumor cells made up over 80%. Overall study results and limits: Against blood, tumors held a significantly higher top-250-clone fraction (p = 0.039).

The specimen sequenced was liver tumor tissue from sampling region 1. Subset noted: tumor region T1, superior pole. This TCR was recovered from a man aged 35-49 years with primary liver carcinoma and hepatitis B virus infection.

The CDR3 protein is CSVDDQRSNGQFF. The DNA of the CDR3 is TGCAGCGTTGATGATCAGAGGAGCAATGGGCAATTCTTC. The chain joins TRBV29-1 to TRBJ2-1; no clear D gene. V was shortened by 3 bases and J by 16 bases, with 22 bases between the two germline ends. There are 13 residues in the CDR3. CDR1 is SQVTM, CDR2 ANQGSEA, per germline.